This TCR beta chain stems from a study of response to subunit inactivated influenza vaccine. Study-wide points: T cells newly recruited by each seasonal influenza vaccination are few, the authors suggested.

The trim removed 8 bases at V and 5 bases at J, leaving 23 bases unmatched. There are 18 residues in the CDR3. Germline CDR1 and CDR2: SGHAT and FQDESV (reference sequence). Via MiXCR, TCRdb re-called the RT-PCR reads, giving one row per CDR3 protein. The sample has about 500,000 distinct CDR3 sequences; under 8.5% are singletons. This clonotype was observed at least ten times. Its antigen is unidentified. The chain links TRBV11-1 to TRBJ2-5; 7 positions match TRBD2. This specimen was PBMCs from blood, taken about 23 months after vaccination. This clonotype was obtained from a man in his fifties or sixties who received an inactivated influenza vaccine. The CDR3 nucleotides are TGTGCCAGCCGTCGTATCGGCTCGCGGCGGGAGTACGGGGAGACCCAGTACTTC. Translating gives CASRRIGSRREYGETQYF.